This T cell receptor beta chain was obtained from a study of OX40 agonist ivuxolimab in advanced cancers. Only in-frame clones appear in the TCRdb table, and some are missing; sequencing was by immunoSEQ multiplex PCR. The repertoire consists of 60,000 to 100,000 clones, with 92% occurring once and the leading ten covering approximately 0.5%. The CDR3 totals 15 residues. Per the germline V gene, CDR1 is MDHEN and CDR2 is SYDVKM. V lost 5 bases and J 2 bases, leaving 16 bases between the germline ends. This receptor was obtained from an adult with an advanced solid tumor such as melanoma, head and neck, liver or kidney cancer. The sample in question was CD4+ or CD8+ T cells sorted from blood, obtained in a trial of the OX40 agonist ivuxolimab. This chain links TRBV28 with TRBJ2-7, with D perhaps being TRBD1 or TRBD2 (7 bases each). This CDR3 is CASSGGDSGAYEQYF. The CDR3 nucleotides are TGTGCCAGCAGTGGGGGGGACAGCGGTGCCTACGAGCAGTACTTC.